Each of the 9 T cell receptor beta chains below was sequenced from the same sample in a study of blood T cell repertoires in COVID-19. The repertoire was sequenced with immunoSEQ multiplex PCR; TCRdb's copy has only in-frame clones and lacks some. Here the sample spans about 140,000 clones, more than 65% being singletons. Sequences were obtained from peripheral blood. These receptors all come from a woman aged 55-69 years with acute or convalescent COVID-19.

This clone was found a few times. The DNA of the CDR3 is TGTGCCAGCAGTTACCAGCGGGCGTTAAGCTACGAGCAGTACTTC. Translation: CASSYQRALSYEQYF. The rearrangement links TRBV6-2 or TRBV6-3 to TRBJ2-7, with D possibly TRBD2 on 6 matching bases. Germline loops: CDR1 MNHEY, CDR2 SVGEGT. CDR3 size: 15 residues. Trimming removed 2 bases at V and 3 bases at J, with 14 bases between.

The chain joins TRBV6-5 to TRBJ2-3, with D perhaps matching TRBD2 (6 bases). CDR1 is MNHEY, CDR2 SVGAGI, per germline. The germline V and J ends were trimmed by 0 bases and 6 bases, with 16 bases remaining between them. The CDR3 totals 16 residues. CDR3 protein: CASSYSYSGSGDTQYF. For the CDR3, the DNA is TGTGCCAGCAGTTACTCGTATAGCGGATCAGGGGATACGCAGTATTTT.

V usage is TRBV7-9 and J usage is TRBJ2-3, with D maybe TRBD2 (5 bases). The CDR3 covers 15 residues. Trimming cost V 5 bases and J 2 bases, with 14 bases left between them. The germline CDR1 and CDR2 sequences are SEHNR and FQNEAQ (reference sequence). CDR3 protein: CASSRGLEITDTQYF. The CDR3 DNA reads as TGTGCCAGCAGCCGCGGACTGGAAATCACAGATACGCAGTATTTT.

This clone was seen once. The CDR3 DNA reads TGTGCCAGTAGTATCAACAGATTGGATGGCTACACCTTC. Its translation is CASSINRLDGYTF. The gene calls are TRBV19 and TRBJ1-2, with D unclear. CDR1 is LNHDA, CDR2 SQIVND, per germline (reference sequence). Trimming took off 3 bases at V and 6 bases at J, with 11 bases between the two ends. The CDR3 length is 13 residues. The entire variable domain, with the rest obtained from reference TRBV19 and TRBJ1-2, is as follows: DGGITQSPKYLFRKEGQNVTLSCEQNLNHDAMYWYRQDPGQGLRLIYYSQIVNDFQKGDIAEGYSVSREKKESFPLTVTSAQKNPTAFYLCASSINRLDGYTFGSGTRLTVV.

The chain couples TRBV7-8 to TRBJ1-4; D is unresolved. CDR1 and CDR2 from the germline V gene are SGHVS and FQNEAQ. Trimming removed 6 bases from V and 5 bases from J, with 16 bases in between. The CDR3 is made up of 15 amino acids. The CDR3 reads CASRPIEAPNEKLFF. CDR3 sequence (DNA): TGTGCCAGCAGACCCATCGAGGCGCCAAATGAAAAACTGTTTTTT. Based on the CDR3 plus reference TRBV7-8 and TRBJ1-4, the full variable domain is GAGVSQSPRYKVAKRGQDVALRCDPISGHVSLFWYQQALGQGPEFLTYFQNEAQLDKSGLPSDRFFAERPEGSVSTLKIQRTQQEDSAVYLCASRPIEAPNEKLFFGSGTQLSVL.

This clone appeared once. The J gene is TRBJ2-2, the V gene TRBV5-1; 15 nucleotides match TRBD2. CDR1 and CDR2 (germline): SGHRS, YFSETQ. V shed 4 bases and J 4 bases; nucleotides not matched to a gene: 8. The CDR3 totals 18 residues. The DNA for the CDR3 is TGCGCCAGCAGCACTGGACTAGCGGGAGGGCGTCGCACCGGGGAGCTGTTTTTT. It specifies CASSTGLAGGRRTGELFF. The full variable domain, its missing parts supplied by reference TRBV5-1 and TRBJ2-2, is KAGVTQTPRYLIKTRGQQVTLSCSPISGHRSVSWYQQTPGQGLQFLFEYFSETQRNKGNFPGRFSGRQFSNSRSEMNVSTLELGDSALYLCASSTGLAGGRRTGELFFGEGSRLTVL.

V is TRBV19 and J is TRBJ2-1; 12 nucleotides align to TRBD2. J lost 2 bases, V lost 4 bases, and 9 bases had no gene match. Germline V gives CDR1 LNHDA, CDR2 SQIVND (reference sequence). The CDR3 sequence is 18 residues long. For the CDR3, the DNA is TGTGCCAGTAGTACCTTACAACGGACTAGCGGGGCCTACAATGAGCAGTTCTTC. Protein product: CASSTLQRTSGAYNEQFF. The entire variable domain, with the rest obtained from reference TRBV19 and TRBJ2-1, is as follows: DGGITQSPKYLFRKEGQNVTLSCEQNLNHDAMYWYRQDPGQGLRLIYYSQIVNDFQKGDIAEGYSVSREKKESFPLTVTSAQKNPTAFYLCASSTLQRTSGAYNEQFFGPGTRLTVL.

The gene calls are TRBV7-9 and TRBJ2-1; TRBD1 agrees at 7 bases. This CDR3 region has 17 residues. Losses at the gene ends were 3 bases for V and 8 bases for J; bases not matched to a gene: 16. Germline CDR1 is SEHNR and CDR2 is FQNEAQ (reference sequence). This chain's CDR3 is CASSLFPRQGALYEQFF. CDR3 in DNA: TGTGCCAGCAGCTTGTTCCCCCGACAGGGAGCGCTGTATGAGCAGTTCTTC.

This chain uses TRBV7-9 with TRBJ2-1; D is uncertain. CDR3 length equals 16 residues. The V gene lost 3 bases and the J gene lost 2 bases, with 14 bases spanning the gap. Germline V gene lookup returns CDR1 SEHNR and CDR2 FQNEAQ (reference sequence). The CDR3 loop reads CASSFRAGLAYNEQFF. The CDR3 coding sequence is TGTGCCAGCAGCTTTCGAGCCGGTCTCGCCTACAATGAGCAGTTCTTC.